The text below deals with one T cell receptor (beta chain). Trimming at V came to 7 bases and at J to 4 bases, leaving 9 bases not matched to a gene. Germline V gene lookup returns CDR1 MNHNS and CDR2 SASEGT. There are 14 residues in the CDR3. This sample is part of a study of beta chain features in type 1 diabetes. Averaging about 116 mL, one heparinised blood draw came from each individual donor. Sorted populations were all over 95% pure. Isolated RNA was reverse transcribed in full, so expressed TCRB transcripts were sequenced. Assay used: immunoSEQ multiplex PCR; TCRdb lists only in-frame clones, some missing. The table has hundreds of thousands of clones, around a sixth seen once; the top ten hold about 0.086%.

The TCR was taken from a man between 18 and 29 years old in good health. The sample was naive CD4+ T cells from blood. J is TRBJ2-7 and V is TRBV6-1; 8 nucleotides agree with TRBD1. Here the CDR3 reads CASNRQGTSYEQYF. For the CDR3, the DNA is TGTGCCAGCAACCGACAGGGGACCTCATACGAGCAGTACTTC.